This TCR beta chain derives from a study of blood T cell repertoires in COVID-19. The germline V gene encodes CDR1 SNHLY and CDR2 FYNNEI. CDR3 size: 12 residues. V shed 4 bases and J shed 6 bases, with 10 bases lying between them. The data were produced by immunoSEQ multiplex PCR, yet TCRdb's version contains in-frame clones alone and is incomplete. Here the sample spans about 54,000 clones, around nine tenths being singletons. Sequenced sample: peripheral blood. This chain uses TRBV2 with TRBJ2-7; weak D call: TRBD2 (6 bases). The origin of this receptor is a middle-aged woman with active COVID-19. CDR3 protein: CASSGTGGEQYF. The CDR3 nucleotides read TGTGCCAGCAGTGGGACCGGGGGCGAGCAGTACTTC.